The 26 T cell receptor beta chains listed next were all sequenced from one sample in a study of blood T cells in healthy people across ages. Using a J-beta primer mix together with a sample-barcoded 5' primer, a second PCR was run for roughly 7 to 11 cycles. TCRdb reanalysed the 5' RACE reads using MiXCR and keeps one entry per CDR3 protein. The repertoire has about 1,500,000 distinct CDR3 sequences, 40% to 50% of them found once; the top ten carry 7.9%. The sequencing input was blood. All receptors come from a young woman in good health.

The rearrangement uses TRBV18 and TRBJ1-5; a possible D gene is TRBD1 (5 bases). The V end was cut by 0 bases, the J end by 5 bases, with 14 bases between. CDR3 length: 16 amino acids. Germline V gene sequence: CDR1 KGHSH, CDR2 LQKENI. This chain's CDR3 is CASSPPVSRADQPQHF. The CDR3 bases are TGTGCCAGCTCACCACCCGTAAGCAGGGCTGATCAGCCCCAGCATTTT. The full variable domain, rest sourced from reference TRBV18 and TRBJ1-5, is NAGVMQNPRHLVRRRGQEARLRCSPMKGHSHVYWYRQLPEEGLKFMVYLQKENIIDESGMPKERFSAEFPKEGPSILRIQQVVRGDSAAYFCASSPPVSRADQPQHFGDGTRLSIL.

The V and J genes are TRBV12-3 or TRBV12-4 and TRBJ2-1; TRBD2 might be the D (6 bases). The V end lost 5 bases, the J end lost 6 bases, and 20 bases lay between the germline ends. The CDR3 totals 16 residues. This CDR3 reads CASSGGSSFGVNEQFF. As DNA, the CDR3 is TGTGCCAGCAGTGGGGGGTCCTCGTTTGGAGTCAATGAGCAGTTCTTC.

This chain connects TRBV7-2 to TRBJ2-1; TRBD2 aligns across 12 bases. CDR3 length equals 17 residues. V dropped 7 bases and J dropped 2; count of bases not matched to a gene: 9. Germline-derived CDR1 and CDR2 are SGHTA and FQGNSA. The CDR3 region has the DNA TGTGCCAGCAACGTTGACGGACTAGCGGGAACCTACAATGAGCAGTTCTTC. It is translated as CASNVDGLAGTYNEQFF.

The chain is built from TRBV2 and TRBJ1-2; TRBD1 is a possible D gene (6 bases). There are 15 residues in the CDR3. Trimming removed 4 bases at V and 4 bases at J, with 16 bases between. The V gene's germline CDR1 is SNHLY and CDR2 FYNNEI. Written as DNA, the CDR3 is TGTGCCAGCAGTGTAGAAGGGGGAGGCGGCTATGGCTACACCTTC. This translates into CASSVEGGGGYGYTF.

The chain is built from TRBV2 and TRBJ2-1; 15 nucleotides align to TRBD2. The last part of the DNA fits TRBJ2-7 better; the J call may be wrong. Per germline, CDR1 SNHLY and CDR2 FYNNEI. The CDR3 has 18 amino acids. The CDR3 region is CASSRTSGRGSSYNEQYF. The CDR3 DNA reads TGTGCCAGCAGCAGGACTAGCGGGAGGGGGAGCTCCTACAATGAGCAGTACTTC.

A few counts support this clonotype. This chain links TRBV20-1 with TRBJ2-1; 11 nucleotides align to TRBD2. J was trimmed by 2 bases and V by 6 bases; bases with no gene match: 6. This CDR3 spans 15 amino acids. Germline CDR1 is DFQATT and CDR2 is SNEGSKA (reference sequence). The CDR3 nucleotides are TGCAGTGCCCCGATACTAGCGGGAGCCTACAATGAGCAGTTCTTC. Translation: CSAPILAGAYNEQFF.

The V gene is TRBV23-1, the J gene TRBJ2-7; D is undetermined. TRBV23-1 is assigned to the ORF class and has an uncertain function. V was trimmed by 0 bases and J by 1 base, leaving 7 bases between them. This CDR3 spans 14 amino acids. CDR3 region: CASSQSRQSYEQYF. CDR3 DNA: TGCGCCAGCAGTCAATCAAGGCAGTCCTACGAGCAGTACTTC.

The chain joins TRBV10-1 to TRBJ2-5, with 9 bases identical to TRBD2. The V segment lost 4 bases and the J segment 11 bases; nucleotides outside the gene matches: 23. The CDR3 has 18 residues. From germline, CDR1 is WNHNN and CDR2 SYGVQD (reference sequence). CDR3 sequence: CASSGRDLRSSGIHEQYF. The CDR3 DNA reads as TGCGCCAGCAGTGGACGGGATTTGAGGTCTAGCGGGATCCATGAGCAGTACTTC.

There are a few counts of this clonotype. The J gene is TRBJ2-7, the V gene TRBV20-1, with a weak D call TRBD2 (5 bases). V was pared by 6 bases and J by 4 bases, with 25 bases between. Looked up from germline, CDR1 is DFQATT and CDR2 is SNEGSKA (reference sequence). The CDR3 is 16 amino acids. The CDR3 DNA is TGCAGTGCCCTCCCCGCGGAGCGGAGTCTCCTTTACGAGCAGTACTTC. Translation: CSALPAERSLLYEQYF.

The chain links TRBV30 to TRBJ2-4; TRBD2 is a possible D gene (5 bases). With 5 bases removed from V and 3 bases from J, the gap between germline ends came to 14 bases. Per the germline V gene, CDR1 is GTSNPN and CDR2 is SVGIG (reference sequence). This CDR3 contains 14 residues. This CDR3 is CAWGPAGGKNIQYF. The CDR3 nucleotides read TGTGCCTGGGGACCTGCGGGCGGCAAAAACATTCAGTACTTC.

This clonotype was detected only a few times. This chain links TRBV29-1 with TRBJ2-1; D uncertain. Germline V gives CDR1 SQVTM, CDR2 ANQGSEA. V gave up 3 bases and J gave up 7 bases, with 13 bases separating them. CDR3 length: 13 residues. As DNA, the CDR3 is TGCAGCGTTGAGGGGTATAACTCGAATGAGCAGTTCTTC. This codes for CSVEGYNSNEQFF.

The chain carries TRBV4-1 and TRBJ2-7, with TRBD2 as a possible D gene (6 bases). The CDR3 loop spans 14 amino acids. With 3 bases removed from V and 2 bases from J, the gap between germline ends came to 11 bases. Germline V gene lookup returns CDR1 MGHRA and CDR2 YSYEKL. Written as DNA, the CDR3 is TGCGCCAGCAGCCATGACTGGGGGGCCTACGAGCAGTACTTC. It codes for CASSHDWGAYEQYF.

This clonotype was picked up a small number of times. The chain has TRBV3-1 and TRBJ2-1; 15 positions agree with TRBD2. The germline V gene encodes CDR1 LGHDT and CDR2 YNNKEL (reference sequence). V dropped 5 bases and J dropped 10; count of bases not matched to a gene: 6. The CDR3 loop spans 15 amino acids. CDR3 sequence: CASSFGTSGGSEQFF. DNA of the CDR3: TGTGCCAGCAGCTTCGGGACTAGCGGGGGGAGCGAGCAGTTCTTC.

V is TRBV20-1 and J is TRBJ2-3, with D hard to call. CDR3 length: 12 amino acids. CDR1 is DFQATT, CDR2 SNEGSKA, per germline (reference sequence). CDR3 nucleotides: TGCAGCGTAGTGCGGCCAACAGATACGCAGTATTTT. This translates into CSVVRPTDTQYF.

The genes are TRBV27 and TRBJ2-5; 7 bases agree with TRBD1. The J call may be in error: the DNA end matches TRBJ2-7 better. This CDR3 contains 16 residues. Germline CDR1 is MNHEY and CDR2 is SMNVEV (reference sequence). The CDR3 DNA reads as TGTGCCAGCAGTTCGGCAGGGGGTTTTGATTCCTACGAGCAGTACTTC. Translating it yields CASSSAGGFDSYEQYF.

This chain joins TRBV30 and TRBJ2-3; the D call may be TRBD1 or TRBD2 (5 bases each). Germline CDR1 is GTSNPN and CDR2 is SVGIG (reference sequence). The CDR3 runs to 15 residues. Trimming removed 0 bases from V and 4 bases from J, with 14 bases in between. CDR3 loop: CAWSVLGTSSDTQYF. The CDR3 DNA is TGTGCCTGGAGTGTACTTGGGACCAGCTCAGATACGCAGTATTTT.

The V gene is TRBV4-1, the J gene TRBJ1-3; TRBD1 aligns across 11 bases. Germline lookup yields CDR1 MGHRA and CDR2 YSYEKL. Trimming cost V 8 bases and J 1 base; bases outside gene matches: 4. The CDR3 loop spans 15 amino acids. CDR3 nucleotides: TGCGCCAGCGGACAGGGGGCTGGTTCTGGAAACACCATATATTTT. It encodes CASGQGAGSGNTIYF.

The V and J genes are TRBV28 and TRBJ2-3, with D unresolved. V lost 5 bases and J lost 1, with 13 bases in between. Germline V gene lookup returns CDR1 MDHEN and CDR2 SYDVKM. The CDR3 consists of 15 residues. The CDR3 sequence is CASSPSNKRTDTQYF. For the CDR3, the DNA is TGTGCCAGCAGTCCATCCAACAAACGCACAGATACGCAGTATTTT.

A few counts support this clonotype. This sequence joins TRBV4-1 and TRBJ2-7; 9 nucleotides match TRBD2. Losses at the gene ends were 0 bases for V and 4 bases for J; bases not matched to a gene: 10. Looked up from germline, CDR1 is MGHRA and CDR2 is YSYEKL. The CDR3 runs 17 residues. The CDR3 spells CASSQEPPPSGIYEQYF. The CDR3 DNA follows: TGCGCCAGCAGCCAAGAGCCCCCGCCTAGCGGGATTTACGAGCAGTACTTC.

The chain couples TRBV5-1 to TRBJ2-1; D is tentatively TRBD1 or TRBD2 (5 bases each). Germline V gives CDR1 SGHRS, CDR2 YFSETQ. The CDR3 length is 15 residues. V was cut by 1 base and J by 6 bases, with 14 bases left in between. CDR3 coding DNA: TGCGCCAGCAGCTTGTTACGGGACCAATCCAATGAGCAGTTCTTC. The encoded protein is CASSLLRDQSNEQFF.

This clonotype has more than one count but fewer than ten. CDR3 coding DNA: TGCAGTGCTAGAGGGGACCCTAGCGGGGGGAAACAAGAGACCCAGTACTTC. Amino acid sequence: CSARGDPSGGKQETQYF. The chain couples TRBV20-1 to TRBJ2-5, with 11 nucleotides matching TRBD2. Germline trimming cut 1 base from V and 2 bases from J; bases unmatched to any gene: 9. CDR3 length: 17 amino acids. Per germline, CDR1 DFQATT and CDR2 SNEGSKA (reference sequence).

This sequence joins TRBV3-1 and TRBJ2-5, with 7 bases aligning to TRBD2. The junction had 18 bases not matched to a gene; V was cut back by 1 base and J by 13 bases. CDR1 is LGHDT, CDR2 YNNKEL, per germline (reference sequence). This CDR3 has 16 residues. The CDR3 region is CASSQAGGSGTYERYF. CDR3 coding DNA: TGTGCCAGCAGCCAAGCGGGGGGTTCAGGAACCTACGAGCGGTACTTC.

The chain links TRBV4-1 to TRBJ1-3; D gene ambiguous. CDR1 and CDR2 from the germline V gene are MGHRA and YSYEKL. The CDR3 consists of 17 residues. V was cut by 3 bases and J by 0 bases, with 15 bases left in between. CDR3 loop: CASSHFQTDYSGNTIYF. For the CDR3, the DNA is TGCGCCAGCAGCCATTTCCAGACTGACTACTCTGGAAACACCATATATTTT.

The genes are TRBV28 and TRBJ2-1; a weak D match, TRBD2 (5 bases). The J call is in doubt because the DNA end fits TRBJ2-7 better. The germline V gene encodes CDR1 MDHEN and CDR2 SYDVKM. The CDR3 is 13 amino acids. The CDR3 nucleotides read TGTGCCAGTTGTCCGGGGAGCTACAATGAGCAGTACTTC. This gives the protein CASCPGSYNEQYF.

This clonotype has at least ten counts. The chain is built from TRBV6-2 or TRBV6-3 and TRBJ1-5; TRBD1 agrees at 9 bases. In germline, CDR1 is MNHEY, CDR2 SVGEGT. After removal of 5 bases from V and 6 bases from J, the junction contained 2 bases not matched to a gene. The CDR3 has 13 residues. For the CDR3, the DNA is TGTGCCAGCAGTCCGGACAGGGGTCAGCCCCAGCATTTT. It translates to CASSPDRGQPQHF.

J is TRBJ1-2 and V is TRBV3-1, with TRBD1 matching over 7 bases. V dropped 2 bases and J dropped 7; count of bases not matched to a gene: 10. Germline assignment: CDR1 LGHDT and CDR2 YNNKEL (reference sequence). This CDR3 spans 15 amino acids. CDR3 bases: TGTGCCAGCAGCCAAAGACAGGGACAATCGGGTGGCTACACCTTC. Residues: CASSQRQGQSGGYTF.